This passage covers 24 T cell receptor beta chains from one sample sequenced in a study of TIL therapy for anti-PD-1-resistant metastatic lung cancer. The immunoSEQ assay was v3. The table came from immunoSEQ multiplex PCR; TCRdb's copy has only in-frame clones and leaves some out. The table shows about 7,500 clones, with just under 75% occurring only once. Described time point: pre-treatment sample, taken before nivolumab and TIL therapy. Pleural nodules or supraclavicular lymph nodes made up most of the excised metastases sampled. The sequenced sample was tumor tissue, obtained at baseline. The source of these receptors is a person between 30 and 80 years old with non-small cell lung cancer.

This rearrangement joins TRBV6-1 to TRBJ1-6; 9 bases are shared with TRBD1. Germline V gives CDR1 MNHNS, CDR2 SASEGT. The CDR3 extends over 14 amino acids. J was trimmed by 7 bases and V by 4 bases; bases with no gene match: 2. CDR3 protein: CASSVGTGNSPLHF. CDR3 coding DNA: TGTGCCAGCAGTGTAGGGACAGGGAATTCACCCCTCCACTTT.

In the case of this clone: The sample contains more than one DNA sequence encoding this CDR3. The CDR3 protein is CATSRDRRLNTEAFF. CDR3 bases: TGTGCCACCAGCAGAGATCGGCGGTTGAACACTGAAGCTTTCTTT. The chain joins TRBV15 to TRBJ1-1; D remains unclear. The V gene's germline CDR1 is LNHNV and CDR2 YYDKDF (reference sequence). V lost 0 bases to trimming and J lost 0 bases, with 8 bases between them. This CDR3 contains 15 residues.

This chain joins TRBV7-2 and TRBJ2-2; 7 bases are shared with TRBD1. Trimming at V came to 3 bases and at J to 3 bases, leaving 1 base not matched to a gene. The CDR3 length is 14 residues. CDR1 and CDR2 (germline): SGHTA, FQGNSA. DNA of the CDR3: TGTGCCAGCAGCTTCACAGGGGACACCGGGGAGCTGTTTTTT. This codes for CASSFTGDTGELFF.

The rearrangement uses TRBV6-1 and TRBJ1-5; D call uncertain. The V gene lost 3 bases and the J gene lost 2 bases, with 14 bases spanning the gap. The CDR3 length is 16 residues. CDR1 is MNHNS and CDR2 is SASEGT in the germline V gene. CDR3 bases: TGTGCCAGCAGTGACGGGTGGACCTCAGGCAATCAGCCCCAGCATTTT. Protein sequence: CASSDGWTSGNQPQHF.

Note on this clone: Compared with germline, one end of the junction differs, possibly owing to a read error. This sequence joins TRBV5-1 and TRBJ2-3; the match to TRBD2 covers 8 bases. Germline CDR1 SGHRS, CDR2 YFSETQ. The CDR3 length is 15 residues. The CDR3 reads CAGSLRGLGPDTQYF. The CDR3 DNA is TGCGCCGGCAGCTTGAGGGGACTAGGCCCAGATACGCAGTATTTT.

This clone is labeled as large. This sequence joins TRBV28 and TRBJ2-7, with 8 bases aligning to TRBD2. The CDR3 has 15 residues. V shed 3 bases and J 3 bases; nucleotides not matched to a gene: 7. Germline V gene data show CDR1 as MDHEN and CDR2 as SYDVKM. CDR3 sequence (DNA): TGTGCCAGCAGTTTCGGCGGGGGGATCGGCTACGAGCAGTACTTC. Translating gives CASSFGGGIGYEQYF.

This clone came up once. This sequence joins TRBV14 and TRBJ1-1; D is uncertain. V was clipped by 1 base and J by 2 bases, with 8 bases between them. The CDR3 runs to 14 residues. The germline V gene has CDR1 SGHDN and CDR2 FVKESK. DNA for the CDR3: TGTGCCAGCAGCCAAGCCGGCATCAACACTGAAGCTTTCTTT. Protein: CASSQAGINTEAFF.

This clone was recorded once. The chain combines TRBV6-5 with TRBJ1-5; D uncertain. The ends were cut back, 6 bases at V and 5 bases at J, with 11 bases in the middle. The CDR3 runs 13 residues. Germline V gene data show CDR1 as MNHEY and CDR2 as SVGAGI. CDR3 sequence: CASRGLVDQPQHF. The CDR3 DNA is TGTGCCAGCAGGGGGTTGGTGGATCAGCCCCAGCATTTT.

The rearrangement links TRBV19 to TRBJ2-3, with 8 positions matching TRBD1. From germline, CDR1 is LNHDA and CDR2 SQIVND (reference sequence). V shed 6 bases, J shed 1 base, and the junction held 3 bases outside the gene matches. This CDR3 has 14 residues. CDR3 nucleotide sequence: TGTGCCAGTAGGTGGACAGGGCGCACAGATACGCAGTATTTT. This codes for CASRWTGRTDTQYF.

The chain joins TRBV25-1 to TRBJ1-6; a weak D match, TRBD1 (5 bases). The CDR3 is made up of 13 amino acids. Between the trimmed V and J ends, which lost 7 bases and 3 bases, there was a span of 7 bases. CDR1 MGHDK and CDR2 SYGVNS come from the germline V gene. The CDR3 sequence is CASKDSYNSPLHF. The CDR3 DNA sequence: TGTGCCAGCAAAGACAGCTATAATTCACCCCTCCACTTT.

The CDR3 nucleotides read TGTGCCAGCAGCGCCCCGGGGGGGGGAACGGTTGGCTACACCTTC. Amino acids: CASSAPGGGTVGYTF. This sequence joins TRBV7-9 and TRBJ1-2, with a weak D call TRBD1 (5 bases). V dropped 5 bases and J dropped 7 bases, with 20 bases sitting between them. The CDR3 contains 15 residues. Germline CDR1 is SEHNR and CDR2 is FQNEAQ (reference sequence).

V gene TRBV19 combines with J gene TRBJ2-1; perhaps D is TRBD1 or TRBD2 (6 bases each). CDR1 LNHDA and CDR2 SQIVND come from the germline V gene (reference sequence). V lost 7 bases to trimming and J lost 10 bases, with 17 bases between them. This CDR3 has 13 residues. DNA of the CDR3: TGTGCCAGTATGGCCGGGGGCAGTTGGGAGCAGTTCTTC. Its translation: CASMAGGSWEQFF.

This clone appeared once. The genes are TRBV5-8 and TRBJ2-7, with 10 nucleotides matching TRBD1. The CDR3 has 15 residues. Germline loops: CDR1 SGHTS, CDR2 YDEGEE. V trimming: 2 bases; J trimming: 6 bases; junction bases outside the gene matches: 8. CDR3 DNA: TGTGCCAGCAGCTTATCCGGGACAGGGGCGGCCGAGCAGTACTTC. Amino acids: CASSLSGTGAAEQYF.

This sequence joins TRBV30 and TRBJ2-4; perhaps TRBD2 as D (7 bases). This CDR3 spans 15 amino acids. V lost 2 bases, J lost 2 bases, and 13 bases lay in between. Germline CDR1 reads GTSNPN; CDR2 reads SVGIG (reference sequence). The CDR3 coding sequence is TGTGCCTGGAGTCCCGTGGGGGGGCCCAAAAACATTCAGTACTTC. Protein product: CAWSPVGGPKNIQYF.

This chain uses TRBV7-6 with TRBJ2-5; D call uncertain. Judging by the DNA end, TRBJ2-7 fits better; the J call may be wrong. Germline V gives CDR1 SGHVS, CDR2 FNYEAQ. The CDR3 sequence is 16 residues long. In DNA form, the CDR3 reads TGTGCCAGCAGCATAAACCCGGACGCTGGCTCCTACGAGCAGTACTTC. Protein: CASSINPDAGSYEQYF.

This clone was observed a handful of times. The genes are TRBV18 and TRBJ1-2; D not resolved. The length of the CDR3 is 13 residues. V was cut by 2 bases and J by 2 bases, with 6 bases left in between. CDR1 KGHSH and CDR2 LQKENI come from the germline V gene. The CDR3, as DNA: TGTGCCAGCTCACCAGAACAGAACTATGGCTACACCTTC. It translates to CASSPEQNYGYTF.

V gene TRBV7-9 combines with J gene TRBJ1-4, with TRBD1 matching 10 bases. Trimming took 5 bases from V and 6 from J; bases not matched to a gene: 3. The CDR3 has 14 amino acids. CDR1 is SEHNR, CDR2 FQNEAQ, per germline (reference sequence). The DNA of the CDR3 is TGTGCCAGCAGCGCCGGGACAGGGGATGAAAAACTGTTTTTT. Encoded protein: CASSAGTGDEKLFF. The full variable domain, its missing parts supplied by reference TRBV7-9 and TRBJ1-4, is DTGVSQNPRHKITKRGQNVTFRCDPISEHNRLYWYRQTLGQGPEFLTYFQNEAQLEKSRLLSDRFSAERPKGSFSTLEIQRTEQGDSAMYLCASSAGTGDEKLFFGSGTQLSVL.

This clone was detected a few times. The chain employs TRBV30 and TRBJ1-1; D is ambiguous. The CDR3 contains 14 residues. Germline V CDR1 and CDR2: GTSNPN, SVGIG (reference sequence). V shed 1 base and J shed 2 bases, with 11 bases lying between them. The CDR3 loop is CAWSGSTFNTEAFF. The DNA for the CDR3 is TGTGCCTGGAGTGGTTCCACGTTTAACACTGAAGCTTTCTTT.

V usage is TRBV6-5 and J usage is TRBJ2-3; 11 positions match TRBD2. V lost 7 bases to trimming and J lost 3 bases; unmatched junction nucleotides: 6. Germline V gene lookup returns CDR1 MNHEY and CDR2 SVGAGI. This CDR3 is built from 15 residues. The CDR3 reads CASTKGLAETDTQYF. CDR3 nucleotides: TGTGCCAGCACGAAGGGACTAGCGGAGACAGATACGCAGTATTTT.

The J gene is TRBJ1-6, the V gene TRBV5-1, with 8 positions matching TRBD1. The V gene's germline CDR1 is SGHRS and CDR2 YFSETQ. This CDR3 spans 16 amino acids. Germline trimming cut 1 base from V and 5 bases from J; bases unmatched to any gene: 5. The CDR3 DNA reads as TGCGCCAGCAGCTTGTCCCCGGGACAGGATAATTCACCCCTCCACTTT. This encodes CASSLSPGQDNSPLHF.

This clone occurred a few times. The V gene is TRBV6-5, the J gene TRBJ2-7; the match to TRBD1 covers 8 bases. This CDR3 has 14 residues. Germline loops: CDR1 MNHEY, CDR2 SVGAGI. J lost 5 bases, V lost 6 bases, and 9 bases had no gene match. The CDR3 protein is CASSPRTGSDEQYF. The CDR3 bases are TGTGCCAGCAGCCCTCGGACAGGGAGTGACGAGCAGTACTTC.

CDR3 in amino acids: CASSTGQGSDQPQHF. For the CDR3, the DNA is TGTGCCAGCAGCACCGGACAGGGTTCGGATCAGCCCCAGCATTTT. The genes are TRBV7-2 and TRBJ1-5; 8 bases are a match to TRBD1. Germline lookup yields CDR1 SGHTA and CDR2 FQGNSA. CDR3 size: 15 residues. V trimming: 5 bases; J trimming: 5 bases; junction bases outside the gene matches: 8.

The rearrangement links TRBV7-2 to TRBJ1-1; D ambiguous. The CDR3 has 15 residues. V lost 2 bases to trimming and J lost 0 bases, with 10 bases between them. From germline, CDR1 is SGHTA and CDR2 FQGNSA. The CDR3 sequence is CASSLSPAMNTEAFF. The CDR3 coding sequence is TGTGCCAGCAGCTTATCGCCAGCTATGAACACTGAAGCTTTCTTT.

The chain combines TRBV19 with TRBJ1-5; 9 bases match TRBD1. With V trimmed by 6 bases and J by 7 bases, 7 bases remained unmatched. CDR3 length equals 14 residues. Germline V CDR1 and CDR2: LNHDA, SQIVND (reference sequence). The chain's CDR3 is CASRLQGAAQPQHF. CDR3 nucleotide sequence: TGTGCCAGTAGGCTACAGGGGGCCGCACAGCCCCAGCATTTT.